What follows are 18 T cell receptor beta chains derived from one specimen sequenced in a study of blood T cell repertoires in COVID-19. Sequencing was performed with immunoSEQ multiplex PCR; in TCRdb, only in-frame clones are kept and a portion is missing. Among some 220,000 clones listed, around 83% were seen once. The sequenced sample consisted of peripheral blood. Receptors originate from a woman between 65 and 79 years old with COVID-19, enrolled during active disease.

The CDR3 sequence: CASSPFRGQPQHF. The DNA for the CDR3 is TGTGCCAGCAGTCCTTTCCGGGGTCAGCCCCAGCATTTT. The chain employs TRBV6-5 and TRBJ1-5, with no clear D. The germline V gene encodes CDR1 MNHEY and CDR2 SVGAGI. This CDR3 has 13 amino acids. Trimming stripped 5 bases from V and 6 bases from J, with 11 bases between.

The chain is built from TRBV15 and TRBJ1-5; unclear D gene. The CDR3 extends over 12 amino acids. V lost 0 bases, J lost 11 bases, and 8 bases lay in between. Germline V gene lookup returns CDR1 LNHNV and CDR2 YYDKDF (reference sequence). The CDR3 loop is CATSRDSGTQHF. CDR3 nucleotide sequence: TGTGCCACCAGCAGAGATTCGGGTACCCAGCATTTT.

This clone was counted a few times. The chain links TRBV5-1 to TRBJ2-2, with 13 positions matching TRBD2. V shed 4 bases and J 2 bases; nucleotides not matched to a gene: 8. Germline CDR1 SGHRS, CDR2 YFSETQ. CDR3 length equals 18 residues. The CDR3 is CASSPWTSGRRNTGELFF. The DNA for the CDR3 is TGCGCCAGCAGCCCTTGGACTAGCGGGAGACGAAACACCGGGGAGCTGTTTTTT.

This clone was observed a few times. V gene TRBV28 combines with J gene TRBJ2-7; D gene unclear. The length of the CDR3 is 12 residues. The V and J ends lost 1 base and 6 bases respectively, with 7 bases between them. Germline CDR1 reads MDHEN; CDR2 reads SYDVKM. The CDR3 sequence: CASSLLTVEQYF. In nucleotides, the CDR3 is TGTGCCAGCAGTTTATTAACGGTCGAGCAGTACTTC.

This clone has a single count. The V and J genes are TRBV10-3 and TRBJ1-1; TRBD1 matches 7 bases. Trimming removed 6 bases from V and 2 bases from J; junction bases left unmatched: 3. The CDR3 loop spans 13 amino acids. Germline V CDR1 and CDR2: ENHRY, SYGVKD. Here the CDR3 reads CAIRGQINTEAFF. The CDR3 DNA sequence: TGTGCCATCAGGGGACAGATAAACACTGAAGCTTTCTTT.

The chain has TRBV28 and TRBJ1-1; 8 bases are a match to TRBD1. V shed 5 bases, J shed 4 bases, and the junction held 9 bases outside the gene matches. The CDR3 consists of 15 residues. Germline V gene data show CDR1 as MDHEN and CDR2 as SYDVKM. CDR3 amino acids: CASSPPDRGSTEAFF. In nucleotides, the CDR3 is TGTGCCAGCAGTCCTCCTGACAGGGGTAGCACTGAAGCTTTCTTT.

This clone was counted a few times. This chain joins TRBV2 and TRBJ2-1, with D tentatively TRBD1 (6 bases). Trimming took 5 bases from V and 15 from J, leaving 20 bases between them. This CDR3 is built from 13 residues. Germline V lookup: CDR1 SNHLY, CDR2 FYNNEI. The CDR3 sequence is CASSSRDKGLGFF. In DNA, the CDR3 is TGTGCCAGCAGTAGCCGGGACAAGGGCTTGGGGTTCTTC.

As DNA, the CDR3 is TGTGCCAGTAGTATAAGGGGACAGTCCTACTATGGCTACACCTTC. This sequence encodes CASSIRGQSYYGYTF. The rearrangement links TRBV19 to TRBJ1-2, with 7 bases that match TRBD1. CDR3 length: 15 residues. J gave up 3 bases and V 2 bases, and 6 bases lay outside the gene matches. The germline V gene encodes CDR1 LNHDA and CDR2 SQIVND (reference sequence). The full variable domain, in which reference TRBV19 and TRBJ1-2 provide the parts outside the CDR3, is DGGITQSPKYLFRKEGQNVTLSCEQNLNHDAMYWYRQDPGQGLRLIYYSQIVNDFQKGDIAEGYSVSREKKESFPLTVTSAQKNPTAFYLCASSIRGQSYYGYTFGSGTRLTVV.

This rearrangement joins TRBV14 to TRBJ2-2, with 9 bases that match TRBD2. The CDR3 runs 17 residues. V was pared by 4 bases and J by 6 bases, with 12 bases of the junction left unmatched. The V gene's germline CDR1 is SGHDN and CDR2 FVKESK. The CDR3 DNA sequence: TGTGCCAGCAGCCCCCTAGGTAGCGGGGGAATGGCCGGGGAGCTGTTTTTT. Protein product: CASSPLGSGGMAGELFF.

This sequence joins TRBV19 and TRBJ1-5; D ambiguous. V shed 6 bases and J shed 2 bases, with 14 bases lying between them. The CDR3 runs 15 residues. Germline CDR1 is LNHDA and CDR2 is SQIVND (reference sequence). The DNA of the CDR3 is TGTGCCAGTAGCCGCCCCTCGGAGGGCAATCAGCCCCAGCATTTT. Protein sequence: CASSRPSEGNQPQHF.

This clone was observed a single time. The junction and the germline gene differ at one end; a read error may be behind it. V gene TRBV9 combines with J gene TRBJ1-3, with 9 bases fitting TRBD1. CDR1 and CDR2 from the germline V gene are SGDLS and YYNGEE. The CDR3 sequence is 15 residues long. CDR3 residues: CASSYRTGAGSTIYF. The CDR3 bases are TGTGCCAGCAGCTACCGGACAGGGGCCGGAAGCACCATATATTTT.

The CDR3 DNA reads as TGTGCCAGCTCACCCCTGGACAAGAACACTGAAGCTTTCTTT. This gives the protein CASSPLDKNTEAFF. The V and J genes are TRBV18 and TRBJ1-1, with D perhaps TRBD1 (5 bases). CDR1 KGHSH and CDR2 LQKENI come from the germline V gene. The CDR3 has 14 residues. The germline V and J ends were trimmed by 3 bases and 1 base, with 9 bases remaining between them.

This chain links TRBV5-6 with TRBJ2-2; 12 bases fit TRBD2. With 3 bases clipped from V and 5 bases from J, the junction kept 5 bases outside the gene matches. This CDR3 spans 16 amino acids. Per germline, CDR1 SGHDT and CDR2 YYEEEE. The CDR3 sequence: CASSSGLAGRTGELFF. CDR3 DNA: TGTGCCAGCAGCTCAGGACTAGCGGGACGGACCGGGGAGCTGTTTTTT. Supplemented by reference TRBV5-6 and TRBJ2-2, the full variable domain reads DAGVTQSPTHLIKTRGQQVTLRCSPKSGHDTVSWYQQALGQGPQFIFQYYEEEERQRGNFPDRFSGHQFPNYSSELNVNALLLGDSALYLCASSSGLAGRTGELFFGEGSRLTVL.

The chain recombines TRBV15 with TRBJ1-2, with D possibly matching TRBD1 (6 bases). Germline assignment: CDR1 LNHNV and CDR2 YYDKDF (reference sequence). V was shortened by 0 bases and J by 9 bases, with 14 bases between the two germline ends. This CDR3 is built from 14 residues. CDR3 amino acids: CATSRDRDKARYTF. The DNA of the CDR3 is TGTGCCACCAGCAGAGATCGGGACAAGGCCCGCTACACCTTC. Together with reference TRBV15 and TRBJ1-2, the CDR3 gives the full variable domain: DAMVIQNPRYQVTQFGKPVTLSCSQTLNHNVMYWYQQKSSQAPKLLFHYYDKDFNNEADTPDNFQSRRPNTSFCFLDIRSPGLGDTAMYLCATSRDRDKARYTFGSGTRLTVV.

The chain carries TRBV28 and TRBJ2-4, with D possibly TRBD2 on 6 matching bases. CDR3 length: 16 amino acids. V lost 5 bases and J lost 4, with 18 bases in between. Germline V gene lookup returns CDR1 MDHEN and CDR2 SYDVKM. The CDR3 loop is CASSPLGSGGKNIQYF. CDR3 in DNA: TGTGCCAGCAGTCCTCTAGGAAGCGGAGGGAAAAACATTCAGTACTTC.

V usage is TRBV19 and J usage is TRBJ1-2; 8 bases map to TRBD1. After removal of 0 bases from V and 0 bases from J, the junction contained 6 bases not matched to a gene. Germline V lookup: CDR1 LNHDA, CDR2 SQIVND (reference sequence). This CDR3 comprises 17 residues. Here the CDR3 DNA reads TGTGCCAGTAGTATAGACCTGGCGACAGGGGCTAACTATGGCTACACCTTC. It specifies CASSIDLATGANYGYTF.

The chain combines TRBV28 with TRBJ1-6, with 7 positions matching TRBD1. The CDR3 totals 16 residues. V lost 5 bases and J lost 8; bases outside the gene matches: 12. Germline V lookup: CDR1 MDHEN, CDR2 SYDVKM. CDR3 residues: CASSPRSGGEYSPLHF. CDR3 sequence (DNA): TGTGCCAGCAGTCCAAGGTCAGGGGGAGAATATTCACCCCTCCACTTT.

J is TRBJ2-7 and V is TRBV11-2; possible D gene TRBD2, 5 bases. Germline CDR1 reads SGHAT; CDR2 reads FQNNGV. CDR3 length equals 16 residues. The ends were cut back, 1 base at V and 2 bases at J, with 15 bases in the middle. CDR3 nucleotides: TGTGCCAGCAGCTTAGTCCGGGGAGAAGGGCCCTACGAGCAGTACTTC. The encoded protein is CASSLVRGEGPYEQYF.